What follows is one T cell receptor (beta chain) and its context. TCRdb independently ran MiXCR on the 5' RACE reads; one entry per CDR3 protein. The sample lists approximately 150,000 distinct CDR3 sequences, approximately 9% occurring once. This sample was included in a study of CD8 T cells in ankylosing spondylitis. V was trimmed by 3 bases and J by 2 bases, leaving 8 bases between them. The CDR3 contains 13 residues. Germline assignment: CDR1 LNHDA and CDR2 SQIVND (reference sequence). The source is a female donor with ankylosing spondylitis or in good health (not recorded which). Sequencing was carried out using blood, either unsorted or a sorted T cell fraction (not recorded which). V is TRBV19 and J is TRBJ2-7; the D is unclear. The CDR3 region has the DNA TGTGCCAGTAGTATTGGTCGGACCTACGAGCAGTACTTC. Translating gives CASSIGRTYEQYF.